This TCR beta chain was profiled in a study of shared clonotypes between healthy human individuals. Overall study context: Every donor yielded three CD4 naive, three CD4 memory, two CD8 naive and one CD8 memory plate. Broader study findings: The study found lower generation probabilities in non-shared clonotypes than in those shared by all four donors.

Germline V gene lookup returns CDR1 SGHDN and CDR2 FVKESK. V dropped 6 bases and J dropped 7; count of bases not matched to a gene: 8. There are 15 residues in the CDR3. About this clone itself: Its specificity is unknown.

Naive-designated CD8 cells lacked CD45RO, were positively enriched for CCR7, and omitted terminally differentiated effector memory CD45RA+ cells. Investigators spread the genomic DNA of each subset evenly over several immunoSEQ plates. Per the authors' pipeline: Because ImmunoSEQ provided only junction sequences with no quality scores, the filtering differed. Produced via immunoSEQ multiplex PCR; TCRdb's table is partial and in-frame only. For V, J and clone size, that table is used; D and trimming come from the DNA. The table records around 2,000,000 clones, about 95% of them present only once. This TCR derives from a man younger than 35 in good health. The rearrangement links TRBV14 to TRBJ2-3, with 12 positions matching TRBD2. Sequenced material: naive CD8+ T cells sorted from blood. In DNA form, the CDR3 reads TGTGCCAGCAGGTCTAGCGGGGGGGCTGACTATACGCAGTATTTT. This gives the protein CASRSSGGADYTQYF.